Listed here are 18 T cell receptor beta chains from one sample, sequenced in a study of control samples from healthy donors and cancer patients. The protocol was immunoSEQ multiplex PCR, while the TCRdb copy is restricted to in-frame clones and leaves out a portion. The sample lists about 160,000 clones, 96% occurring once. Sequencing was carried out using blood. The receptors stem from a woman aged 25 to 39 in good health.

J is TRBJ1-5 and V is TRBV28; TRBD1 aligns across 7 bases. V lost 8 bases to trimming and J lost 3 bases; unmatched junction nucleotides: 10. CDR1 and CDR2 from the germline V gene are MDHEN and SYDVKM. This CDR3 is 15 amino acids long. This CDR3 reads CASGGRGQLNQPQHF. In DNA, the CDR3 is TGTGCCAGCGGCGGCCGGGGACAGCTCAATCAGCCCCAGCATTTT.

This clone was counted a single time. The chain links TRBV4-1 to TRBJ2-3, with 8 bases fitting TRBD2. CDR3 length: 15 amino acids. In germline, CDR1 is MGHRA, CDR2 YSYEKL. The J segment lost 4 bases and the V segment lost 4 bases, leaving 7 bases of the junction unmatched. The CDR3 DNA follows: TGCGCCAGCAGCCCCCAGAGCGGGAGCTCAGATACGCAGTATTTT. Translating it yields CASSPQSGSSDTQYF.

This CDR3 reads CASSPGTRTGETQYF. Written as DNA, the CDR3 is TGTGCCAGCAGCCCGGGGACGAGGACAGGAGAGACCCAGTACTTC. The rearrangement uses TRBV7-9 and TRBJ2-5; 7 nucleotides agree with TRBD1. Germline-derived CDR1 and CDR2 are SEHNR and FQNEAQ (reference sequence). There are 15 residues in the CDR3. The junction had 10 bases not matched to a gene; V was cut back by 5 bases and J by 4 bases.

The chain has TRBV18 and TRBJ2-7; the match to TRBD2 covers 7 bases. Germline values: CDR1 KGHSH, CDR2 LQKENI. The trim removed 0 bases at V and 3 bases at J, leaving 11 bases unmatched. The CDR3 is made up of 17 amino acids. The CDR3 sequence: CASSPPPGRAGDYEQYF. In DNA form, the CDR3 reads TGTGCCAGCTCACCACCCCCGGGGAGGGCGGGAGACTACGAGCAGTACTTC.

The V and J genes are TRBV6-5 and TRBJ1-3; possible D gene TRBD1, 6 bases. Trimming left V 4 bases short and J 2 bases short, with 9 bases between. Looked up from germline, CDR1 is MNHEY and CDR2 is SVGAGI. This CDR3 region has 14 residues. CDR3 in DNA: TGTGCCAGCAGTTTCAGGGGTGCTGGAAACACCATATATTTT. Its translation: CASSFRGAGNTIYF.

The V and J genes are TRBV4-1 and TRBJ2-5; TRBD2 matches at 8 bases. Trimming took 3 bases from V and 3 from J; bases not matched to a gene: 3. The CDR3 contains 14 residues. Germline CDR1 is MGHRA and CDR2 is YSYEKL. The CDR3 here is CASSHGGVEETQYF. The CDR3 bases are TGCGCCAGCAGCCACGGGGGGGTGGAAGAGACCCAGTACTTC.

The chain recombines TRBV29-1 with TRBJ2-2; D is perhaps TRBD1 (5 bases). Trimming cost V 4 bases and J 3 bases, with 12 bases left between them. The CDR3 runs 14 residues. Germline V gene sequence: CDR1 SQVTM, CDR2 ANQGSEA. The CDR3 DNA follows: TGCAGCGTTGGTCACGCAGGGCACACCGGGGAGCTGTTTTTT. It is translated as CSVGHAGHTGELFF.

CDR3 sequence reads: CASSQDPTPDGYTF. The CDR3 region has the DNA TGTGCCAGCAGCCAAGATCCCACGCCAGATGGCTACACCTTC. The chain links TRBV4-2 to TRBJ1-2; D is undetermined. Per germline, CDR1 LGHNA and CDR2 YNFKEQ. The germline V and J ends were trimmed by 0 bases and 6 bases, with 11 bases remaining between them. The CDR3 runs 14 residues.

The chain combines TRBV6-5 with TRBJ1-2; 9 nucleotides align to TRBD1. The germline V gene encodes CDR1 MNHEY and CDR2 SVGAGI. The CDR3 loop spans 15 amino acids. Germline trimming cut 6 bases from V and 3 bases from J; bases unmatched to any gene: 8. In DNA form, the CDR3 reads TGTGCCAGCAGCCAAGGGACAGGGTTGGACTATGGCTACACCTTC. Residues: CASSQGTGLDYGYTF.

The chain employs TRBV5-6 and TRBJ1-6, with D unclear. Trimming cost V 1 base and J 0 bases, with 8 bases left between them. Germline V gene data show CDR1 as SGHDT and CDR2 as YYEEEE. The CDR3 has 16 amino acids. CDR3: CASSLLGSSYNSPLHF. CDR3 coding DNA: TGTGCCAGCAGCTTGCTGGGGAGCTCCTATAATTCACCCCTCCACTTT.

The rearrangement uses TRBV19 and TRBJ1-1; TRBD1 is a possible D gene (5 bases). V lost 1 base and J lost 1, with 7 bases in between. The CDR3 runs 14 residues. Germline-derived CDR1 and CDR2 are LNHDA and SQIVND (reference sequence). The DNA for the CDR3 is TGTGCCAGTAGTATAGGCGGACAGAACACTGAAGCTTTCTTT. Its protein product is CASSIGGQNTEAFF. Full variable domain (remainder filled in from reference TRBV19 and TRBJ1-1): DGGITQSPKYLFRKEGQNVTLSCEQNLNHDAMYWYRQDPGQGLRLIYYSQIVNDFQKGDIAEGYSVSREKKESFPLTVTSAQKNPTAFYLCASSIGGQNTEAFFGQGTRLTVV.

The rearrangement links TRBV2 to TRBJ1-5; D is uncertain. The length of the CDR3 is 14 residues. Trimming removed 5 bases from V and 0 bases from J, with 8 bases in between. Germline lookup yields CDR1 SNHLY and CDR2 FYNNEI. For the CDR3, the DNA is TGTGCCAGCAGTCGGGAGTATAGCAATCAGCCCCAGCATTTT. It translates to CASSREYSNQPQHF.

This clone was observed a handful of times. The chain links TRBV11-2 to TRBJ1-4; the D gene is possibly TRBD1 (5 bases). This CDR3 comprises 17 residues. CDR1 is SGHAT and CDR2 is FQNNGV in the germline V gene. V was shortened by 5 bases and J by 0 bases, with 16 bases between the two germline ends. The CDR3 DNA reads TGTGCCAGCAGCCAAGGGACGGACTTTGCAACTAATGAAAAACTGTTTTTT. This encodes CASSQGTDFATNEKLFF.

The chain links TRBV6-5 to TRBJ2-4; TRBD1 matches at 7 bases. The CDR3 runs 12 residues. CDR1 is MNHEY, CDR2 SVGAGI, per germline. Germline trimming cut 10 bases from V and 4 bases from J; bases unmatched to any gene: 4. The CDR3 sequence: CATLDRKNIQYF. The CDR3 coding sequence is TGTGCCACTCTGGACAGGAAAAACATTCAGTACTTC.

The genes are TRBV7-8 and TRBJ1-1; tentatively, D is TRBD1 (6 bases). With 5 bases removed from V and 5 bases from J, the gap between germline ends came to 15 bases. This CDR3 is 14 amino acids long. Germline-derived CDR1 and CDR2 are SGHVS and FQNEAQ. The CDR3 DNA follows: TGTGCCAGCAGCCGGGCGACAGGATCGACTGAAGCTTTCTTT. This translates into CASSRATGSTEAFF.

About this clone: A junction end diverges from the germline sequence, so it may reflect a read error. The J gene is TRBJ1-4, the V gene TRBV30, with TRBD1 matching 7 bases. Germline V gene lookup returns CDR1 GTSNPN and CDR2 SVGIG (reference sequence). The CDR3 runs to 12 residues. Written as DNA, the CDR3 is TGTGCCTGGGGAGCTCTCGGACAGGTTCTTAAGTTT. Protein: CAWGALGQVLKF.

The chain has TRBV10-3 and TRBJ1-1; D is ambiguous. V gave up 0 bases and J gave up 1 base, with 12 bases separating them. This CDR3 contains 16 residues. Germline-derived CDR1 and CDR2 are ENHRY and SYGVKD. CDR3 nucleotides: TGTGCCATCAGTGAGTCAGATTTACTACAGAACACTGAAGCTTTCTTT. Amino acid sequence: CAISESDLLQNTEAFF.

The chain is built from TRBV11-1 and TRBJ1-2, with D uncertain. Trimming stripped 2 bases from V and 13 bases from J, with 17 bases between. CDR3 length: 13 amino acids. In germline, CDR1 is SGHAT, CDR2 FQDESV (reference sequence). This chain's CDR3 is CASSLPGRLPSTF. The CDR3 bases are TGTGCCAGCAGCTTACCTGGACGGCTCCCCAGCACCTTC. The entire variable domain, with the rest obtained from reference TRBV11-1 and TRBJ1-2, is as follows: EAEVAQSPRYKITEKSQAVAFWCDPISGHATLYWYRQILGQGPELLVQFQDESVVDDSQLPKDRFSAERLKGVDSTLKIQPAELGDSAMYLCASSLPGRLPSTFGSGTRLTVV.